This TCR beta chain is drawn from a study of low-dose radiotherapy and immunotherapy resistance in tumors. Study as a whole: Per fraction, Cohort 1 was given 0.5 Gy every 2 weeks, for a total of 6.5 Gy.

This clonotype was found many times. TRAV- and TRBV-specific primers, spanning alpha and beta chains, primed first-strand cDNA. It was with a constant-region primer and a V-primer adapter that TCRs were amplified over approximately 18 PCR cycles. TCRdb re-analysed the reads in MiXCR, keeping a single row per CDR3 protein. The data show about 89,000 distinct CDR3 sequences, with roughly a tenth seen just once and about 1% held by the top ten. Indicated time point: before trial treatment. Nivolumab, ipilimumab, aspirin, low-dose cyclophosphamide and low-dose radiotherapy were given to donors. Germline CDR1 reads MNHEY; CDR2 reads SVGAGI. The ends were cut back, 6 bases at V and 6 bases at J, with 15 bases in the middle. The CDR3 consists of 14 residues.

The sample here was PBMCs, taken before treatment. The chain carries TRBV6-5 and TRBJ1-5; D possibly corresponds to TRBD1 (5 bases). The TCR originated in a male donor with prostate cancer. CDR3 sequence (DNA): TGTGCCAGCAGCTCAGCAGGGTCGGGTCAGCCCCAGCATTTT. Its protein product is CASSSAGSGQPQHF.